This TCR beta chain derives from a study of OX40 agonist ivuxolimab in advanced cancers. Germline V gene data show CDR1 as MDHEN and CDR2 as SYDVKM. The V end was cut by 4 bases, the J end by 4 bases, with 10 bases between. This CDR3 contains 13 residues. TCRdb's copy holds only in-frame clones and misses some; the assay was immunoSEQ multiplex PCR. The table has around 140,000 clones, 90% to 95% seen once; the top ten hold roughly 1%. The origin of this receptor is an adult with an advanced solid tumor such as melanoma, head and neck, liver or kidney cancer. The material sequenced was CD4+ or CD8+ T cells sorted from blood, taken in a trial of the OX40 agonist ivuxolimab. J is TRBJ1-1 and V is TRBV28, with D unclear. CDR3 sequence reads: CASSSPLSTEAFF. The CDR3 bases are TGTGCCAGCAGTTCTCCGTTGAGCACTGAAGCTTTCTTT.